One T cell receptor beta chain is described in this entry. The CDR3 spans 14 residues. Trimming left V 4 bases short and J 1 base short, with 9 bases between. Germline loops: CDR1 KGHDR, CDR2 SFDVKD. The assay was immunoSEQ multiplex PCR, and TCRdb's table has in-frame clones only and misses some. The repertoire consists of some 270,000 clones, with about 91% occurring once and the leading ten covering about 3%. The data were obtained in a study of blood T cell repertoires in COVID-19. V and J are TRBV24-1 and TRBJ1-2; D is undetermined. This sequence originates from a man in his forties who had been exposed to COVID-19. The sample was PBMCs or T cells enriched from blood (not recorded which). CDR3 region: CATSERRDNYGYTF. CDR3 coding DNA: TGTGCCACCAGTGAGAGACGGGATAACTATGGCTACACCTTC.